This entry lists 22 T cell receptor beta chains sequenced from one sample in a study of T cells in Graves' hyperthyroidism and ophthalmopathy. The CDR3 regions of TCR beta were amplified from RNA transcripts. The TCR CDR3 was amplified in a first-round RT-PCR using the HTBI primer set. In TCRdb, the multiplex PCR reads were re-called with MiXCR into one record per CDR3 protein. The table records roughly 170,000 distinct CDR3 sequences, approximately 17% of them present only once. Sequenced sample: blood. The receptors originated from a woman aged 50 to 65 with Graves' hyperthyroidism.

This clonotype has a count of ten or more. This chain uses TRBV6-1 with TRBJ1-2; TRBD1 might be the D (5 bases). Germline values: CDR1 MNHNS, CDR2 SASEGT. This CDR3 spans 15 amino acids. With 5 bases removed from V and 1 base from J, the gap between germline ends came to 14 bases. The CDR3 DNA follows: TGTGCCAGCAGTCAAGGGGTAGAAATTAACTATGGCTACACCTTC. The encoded protein is CASSQGVEINYGYTF.

There are many counts of this clonotype. The V call is TRBV14, the J call TRBJ1-1; 7 bases are shared with TRBD1. The V segment lost 4 bases and the J segment 10 bases; nucleotides outside the gene matches: 9. The V gene's germline CDR1 is SGHDN and CDR2 FVKESK. The CDR3 length is 13 residues. The CDR3 DNA reads TGTGCCAGCAGCCGCGTCAGGGGGGCGGGAGCTTTCTTT. Protein product: CASSRVRGAGAFF.

The chain uses TRBV28 and TRBJ2-7; unclear D gene. With 4 bases removed from V and 4 bases from J, the gap between germline ends came to 8 bases. CDR1 is MDHEN and CDR2 is SYDVKM in the germline V gene. The CDR3 has 12 amino acids. The CDR3 region is CASSSDGYEQYF. The CDR3 DNA follows: TGTGCCAGCAGTTCGGACGGGTACGAGCAGTACTTC.

There are many counts of this clonotype. The chain is built from TRBV19 and TRBJ1-6; D remains ambiguous. Germline-derived CDR1 and CDR2 are LNHDA and SQIVND (reference sequence). This CDR3 contains 13 residues. Between the trimmed V and J ends, which lost 3 bases and 7 bases, there was a span of 7 bases. CDR3 in DNA: TGTGCCAGTAGTATCAGTGAGAATTCACCCCTCCACTTT. Residues: CASSISENSPLHF. Drawing the rest from reference TRBV19 and TRBJ1-6, the complete variable domain is DGGITQSPKYLFRKEGQNVTLSCEQNLNHDAMYWYRQDPGQGLRLIYYSQIVNDFQKGDIAEGYSVSREKKESFPLTVTSAQKNPTAFYLCASSISENSPLHFGNGTRLTVT.

Many counts were recorded for this clonotype. The V and J genes are TRBV15 and TRBJ2-3, with TRBD2 matching 10 bases. V shed 6 bases, J shed 2 bases, and the junction held 5 bases outside the gene matches. The CDR3 runs to 15 residues. The V gene's germline CDR1 is LNHNV and CDR2 YYDKDF (reference sequence). CDR3 DNA sequence: TGTGCCACCAGTGTCCTAGCGGGGGTCACAGATACGCAGTATTTT. This codes for CATSVLAGVTDTQYF.

This clonotype was counted at least ten times. This chain uses TRBV27 with TRBJ2-3, with TRBD2 identical over 13 bases. V shed 5 bases, J shed 3 bases, and the junction held 14 bases outside the gene matches. The CDR3 runs 19 residues. Germline lookup yields CDR1 MNHEY and CDR2 SMNVEV (reference sequence). The CDR3 region is CASSPEPGLAGMGTDTQYF. DNA for the CDR3: TGTGCCAGCAGTCCAGAACCGGGACTAGCGGGGATGGGAACAGATACGCAGTATTTT.

This clonotype was counted ten times or more. The chain couples TRBV19 to TRBJ2-5; D is possibly TRBD1 (6 bases). The CDR3 extends over 16 amino acids. Trimming took off 2 bases at V and 0 bases at J, with 13 bases between the two ends. Germline V gene sequence: CDR1 LNHDA, CDR2 SQIVND (reference sequence). The CDR3 bases are TGTGCCAGTAGTATATACGACGGGACAAACCAAGAGACCCAGTACTTC. This gives the protein CASSIYDGTNQETQYF.

This clonotype has at least ten counts. The chain's CDR3 is CASSPGGGQGREQYF. DNA of the CDR3: TGTGCCAGCAGCCCGGGCGGAGGACAGGGTCGTGAGCAGTACTTC. The chain joins TRBV28 to TRBJ2-7; 8 positions agree with TRBD1. Germline V gene data show CDR1 as MDHEN and CDR2 as SYDVKM. V gave up 6 bases and J gave up 7 bases; unmatched junction bases: 14. The CDR3 runs 15 residues.

The chain combines TRBV9 with TRBJ2-1, with 8 bases matching TRBD1. The J call could be wrong; TRBJ2-7 is a better fit for the DNA end. This CDR3 region has 15 residues. Germline CDR1 reads SGDLS; CDR2 reads YYNGEE. CDR3 sequence reads: CASSVEGTGLNEQYF. DNA of the CDR3: TGTGCCAGCAGCGTAGAAGGGACAGGTCTCAATGAGCAGTACTTC.

Details on this clonotype: A much larger clone lies a single base off, so this may be a read error. The chain combines TRBV27 with TRBJ1-1, with D hard to call. The CDR3 extends over 13 amino acids. Germline values: CDR1 MNHEY, CDR2 SMNVEV (reference sequence). In DNA form, the CDR3 reads TGTGCCGGCAGTTTGCGGACGACGACTGAAGCTTTCTTT. Translated, it gives CAGSLRTTTEAFF.

The chain carries TRBV4-1 and TRBJ2-7, with TRBD2 as a possible D gene (7 bases). This CDR3 contains 16 residues. From germline, CDR1 is MGHRA and CDR2 YSYEKL. V was cut by 0 bases and J by 5 bases, with 17 bases left in between. CDR3 region: CASSQEGGGEFNEQYF. Written as DNA, the CDR3 is TGCGCCAGCAGCCAAGAGGGAGGGGGGGAGTTTAACGAGCAGTACTTC.

The rearrangement joins TRBV19 to TRBJ2-2, with TRBD1 matching 9 bases. CDR1 is LNHDA and CDR2 is SQIVND in the germline V gene (reference sequence). The junction had 7 bases not matched to a gene; V was cut back by 5 bases and J by 9 bases. The CDR3 is 14 residues long. The CDR3 bases are TGTGCCAGTAGTCACGACAGGGGGGCCAGGGAGCTGTTTTTT. Translating it yields CASSHDRGARELFF.

The rearrangement links TRBV6-2 or TRBV6-3 to TRBJ1-2, with D perhaps matching TRBD1 (5 bases). The CDR3 is 11 amino acids. Trimming removed 2 bases at V and 10 bases at J, with 8 bases between. Germline V CDR1 and CDR2: MNHEY, SVGEGT. The CDR3 loop reads CASSYGAIYTF. For the CDR3, the DNA is TGTGCCAGCAGTTACGGGGCGATCTACACCTTC.

This clonotype was recorded many times. The rearrangement joins TRBV5-1 to TRBJ2-3, with 7 bases that match TRBD2. Trimming cost V 5 bases and J 0 bases; bases outside gene matches: 3. The CDR3 is 14 residues long. Germline CDR1 reads SGHRS; CDR2 reads YFSETQ. The CDR3 nucleotides are TGCGCCAGCAGGTTCGGGGGGAGCACAGATACGCAGTATTTT. Translating gives CASRFGGSTDTQYF.

In its sample, this clonotype was seen many times. V and J are TRBV20-1 and TRBJ1-1; 9 bases align to TRBD1. Germline-derived CDR1 and CDR2 are DFQATT and SNEGSKA (reference sequence). This CDR3 comprises 14 residues. V shed 7 bases and J 6 bases; nucleotides not matched to a gene: 12. The DNA of the CDR3 is TGCAGTGACAGGGGGCTGGACCCCGCCGCTGAAGCTTTCTTT. It is translated as CSDRGLDPAAEAFF.

The genes are TRBV9 and TRBJ2-1, with TRBD2 identical over 11 bases. This CDR3 comprises 15 residues. V was pared by 7 bases and J by 8 bases, with 11 bases of the junction left unmatched. Germline V lookup: CDR1 SGDLS, CDR2 YYNGEE. This CDR3 is CASARFSGGAYEQFF. The CDR3 bases are TGTGCCAGCGCAAGATTTAGCGGGGGGGCCTATGAGCAGTTCTTC.

This clonotype was counted many times. This chain connects TRBV28 to TRBJ1-2; TRBD1 is a possible D gene (5 bases). This CDR3 contains 13 residues. Germline assignment: CDR1 MDHEN and CDR2 SYDVKM. Trimming shortened V by 3 bases and J by 4 bases, and 9 bases separated the two germline ends. CDR3 protein: CASSFDSGYGYTF. The CDR3, as DNA: TGTGCCAGCAGTTTCGACAGTGGCTATGGCTACACCTTC.

This clonotype was recorded at least ten times. This chain uses TRBV7-9 with TRBJ1-4; 8 bases match TRBD1. CDR3 length: 14 residues. V trimming: 2 bases; J trimming: 7 bases; junction bases outside the gene matches: 3. Germline-derived CDR1 and CDR2 are SEHNR and FQNEAQ (reference sequence). The CDR3 DNA sequence: TGTGCCAGCAGCTTAAGACAGGGGAGTGAAAAACTGTTTTTT. Amino acids: CASSLRQGSEKLFF.

This clonotype has a count of ten or more. In nucleotides, the CDR3 is TGTGCCAGCAGCCAAAAGGGAGATACGCAGTATTTT. Translating it yields CASSQKGDTQYF. The chain has TRBV5-4 and TRBJ2-3; D unresolved. The CDR3 consists of 12 residues. Germline V gene sequence: CDR1 SGHNT, CDR2 YYREEE (reference sequence). Between the trimmed V and J ends, which lost 4 bases and 5 bases, there was a span of 8 bases.

This clonotype was counted many times. This chain links TRBV5-1 with TRBJ1-1; TRBD1 might be the D (5 bases). CDR3 size: 16 residues. V was pared by 1 base and J by 1 base, with 14 bases between. Looked up from germline, CDR1 is SGHRS and CDR2 is YFSETQ. CDR3 region: CASSLWGDGPNTEAFF. The CDR3 nucleotides are TGCGCCAGCAGCTTGTGGGGGGACGGACCGAACACTGAAGCTTTCTTT.

This clonotype was counted at least ten times. V and J are TRBV28 and TRBJ1-5; D is unresolved. The V end lost 7 bases, the J end lost 7 bases, and 17 bases lay between the germline ends. Germline loops: CDR1 MDHEN, CDR2 SYDVKM. The CDR3 is 14 amino acids. The CDR3 reads CASNPPRMGQPQHF. The CDR3 bases are TGTGCCAGCAACCCCCCCCGGATGGGACAGCCCCAGCATTTT.

In this sample, this clonotype turned up many times. V usage is TRBV5-6 and J usage is TRBJ2-4; tentatively, D is TRBD1 or TRBD2 (5 bases each). The CDR3 extends over 14 amino acids. Germline V lookup: CDR1 SGHDT, CDR2 YYEEEE. Deletions cut 3 bases from V and 7 bases from J, with 14 bases between. This CDR3 reads CASSWKGTANIQYF. The DNA for the CDR3 is TGTGCCAGCAGCTGGAAGGGGACGGCGAACATTCAGTACTTC.